This T cell receptor (beta chain) was profiled in a study of metastatic and nonmetastatic thyroid tumors. Germline V CDR1 and CDR2: WNHNN, SYGVQD (reference sequence). The trim removed 0 bases at V and 6 bases at J, leaving 7 bases unmatched. This CDR3 is built from 15 residues. Before thyroid surgery, none of the patients had received any treatment. Source study methods: Differences in CDR3 between clinicopathological groups were drawn on to build a classifier intended to discriminate distant-metastatic papillary thyroid cancer patients. TCRdb re-called the PCR reads with MiXCR. None of the V and J calls come from the authors' own analysis; TCRdb made them. The table records under 45,000 clones, less than 35% of them present only once.

The chain employs TRBV10-1 and TRBJ2-7, with 8 bases fitting TRBD1. Input material: blood. This receptor was taken from a male donor with papillary thyroid cancer or a benign thyroid nodule (not recorded which). Some clones in this sample may be carry-over from other donors' samples. In DNA form, the CDR3 reads TGCGCCAGCAGTGAGTCCAACAGGGGGATCCGCGAGCAGTACTTC. It is translated as CASSESNRGIREQYF.